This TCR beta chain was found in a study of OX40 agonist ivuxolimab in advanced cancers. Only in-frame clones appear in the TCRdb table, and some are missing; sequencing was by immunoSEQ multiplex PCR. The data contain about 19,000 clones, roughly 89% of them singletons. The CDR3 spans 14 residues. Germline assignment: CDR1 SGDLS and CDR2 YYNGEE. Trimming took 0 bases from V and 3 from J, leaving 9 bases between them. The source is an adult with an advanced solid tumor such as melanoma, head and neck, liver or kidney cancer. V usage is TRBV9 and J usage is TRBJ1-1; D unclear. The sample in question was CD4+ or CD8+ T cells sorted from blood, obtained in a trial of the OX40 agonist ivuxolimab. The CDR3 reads CASSVEGAYTEAFF. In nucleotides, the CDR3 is TGTGCCAGCAGCGTAGAGGGAGCTTACACTGAAGCTTTCTTT.